The 26 T cell receptor beta chains below come from one sample, sequenced in a study of monozygotic twins with inflammatory bowel disease. Following a re-call of the 5' RACE reads, TCRdb has one entry per CDR3 protein and lacks DNA. Across some 89,000 distinct CDR3 sequences, the top ten clones capture roughly 7.4% of the sample. Material: blood. These receptors originate from a human donor with ulcerative colitis or Crohn's disease, or a healthy co-twin of an affected twin (not recorded which).

This rearrangement joins TRBV15 to TRBJ2-5; TCRdb calls TRBD2, which cannot be checked without DNA. The germline V gene has CDR1 LNHNV and CDR2 YYDKDF (reference sequence). This CDR3 region has 14 residues. The CDR3: CATGRGSSQETQYF. The whole variable domain, filled in from reference TRBV15 and TRBJ2-5, reads DAMVIQNPRYQVTQFGKPVTLSCSQTLNHNVMYWYQQKSSQAPKLLFHYYDKDFNNEADTPDNFQSRRPNTSFCFLDIRSPGLGDTAMYLCATGRGSSQETQYFGPGTRLLVL.

This chain links TRBV15 with TRBJ1-4; checking the TCRdb D call of TRBD1 is not possible without DNA. The length of the CDR3 is 14 residues. Germline lookup yields CDR1 LNHNV and CDR2 YYDKDF (reference sequence). CDR3 sequence reads: CATSRHQGVEKLFF.

V gene TRBV6-1 combines with J gene TRBJ2-1; TCRdb names TRBD2, which stays unverified in the absence of DNA. Germline V gene sequence: CDR1 MNHNS, CDR2 SASEGT. The CDR3 consists of 17 residues. This chain's CDR3 is CASSIHGLAGGGNEQFF.

This sequence joins TRBV5-1 and TRBJ2-3; the D call of TRBD1 rests on TCRdb alone, since no DNA is present to check it. The CDR3 totals 15 residues. The germline gives CDR1 SGHRS, CDR2 YFSETQ. The CDR3 sequence is CASSLRGPSTDTQYF.

J is TRBJ1-4 and V is TRBV5-1; TCRdb's D call of TRBD1 is untestable without DNA. The CDR3 consists of 15 residues. The germline gives CDR1 SGHRS, CDR2 YFSETQ. The CDR3 sequence is CASSHPGPGNEKLFF.

The V and J genes are TRBV5-1 and TRBJ1-2; the TCRdb D gene call, TRBD1, has no DNA to confirm it. There are 18 residues in the CDR3. CDR1 and CDR2 (germline): SGHRS, YFSETQ. CDR3 amino acids: CASSLGFITDSPDYGYTF.

The J gene is TRBJ2-7, the V gene TRBV5-1; as DNA is missing, the TRBD2 call by TCRdb cannot be tested. The CDR3 loop spans 14 amino acids. Germline CDR1 is SGHRS and CDR2 is YFSETQ. The CDR3 is CASSPEAGSYEQYF.

The chain's CDR3 is CASSRRQGTPTYNEQFF. V usage is TRBV6-1 and J usage is TRBJ2-1; as DNA is missing, the TRBD1 call by TCRdb cannot be tested. The length of the CDR3 is 17 residues. Germline-derived CDR1 and CDR2 are MNHNS and SASEGT.

The rearrangement joins TRBV12-3 or TRBV12-4 to TRBJ1-5; TCRdb indicates TRBD1, and absent DNA this call remains unverified. The CDR3 contains 15 residues. The CDR3 sequence is CASRQTGDSNQPQHF.

This chain's CDR3 is CASSLGGITEAFF. The chain carries TRBV7-2 and TRBJ1-1. From germline, CDR1 is SGHTA and CDR2 FQGNSA. The CDR3 spans 13 residues.

V and J are TRBV11-2 and TRBJ1-2; TCRdb returns TRBD1, unconfirmable since there is no DNA. CDR3 length: 16 amino acids. Germline V CDR1 and CDR2: SGHAT, FQNNGV. The CDR3 here is CASSLKTGVDNYGYTF.

V usage is TRBV11-2 and J usage is TRBJ1-3; TCRdb outputs TRBD1, but without DNA this stays unchecked. Looked up from germline, CDR1 is SGHAT and CDR2 is FQNNGV. The CDR3 length is 16 residues. The CDR3 protein is CASRYSQGARGNTIYF.

The chain is built from TRBV12-3 or TRBV12-4 and TRBJ1-1; TCRdb's D call of TRBD1 is untestable without DNA. The length of the CDR3 is 13 residues. The CDR3 loop is CASSSPGHTEAFF.

This chain connects TRBV6-5 to TRBJ2-5; TCRdb outputs TRBD1, but without DNA this stays unchecked. Germline-derived CDR1 and CDR2 are MNHEY and SVGAGI. The CDR3 extends over 13 amino acids. The CDR3 loop reads CASSYWQGETQYF.

The chain carries TRBV7-2 and TRBJ2-1. This CDR3 contains 13 residues. Germline loops: CDR1 SGHTA, CDR2 FQGNSA. This CDR3 reads CASSLRVIHEQFF.

The V and J genes are TRBV7-9 and TRBJ1-5; the D gene TCRdb calls, TRBD1, cannot be checked with no DNA. Germline CDR1 and CDR2: SEHNR and FQNEAQ (reference sequence). The CDR3 has 15 residues. CDR3 protein: CASSWGTGTDQPQHF. Variable domain in full (rest from reference TRBV7-9 and TRBJ1-5): DTGVSQNPRHKITKRGQNVTFRCDPISEHNRLYWYRQTLGQGPEFLTYFQNEAQLEKSRLLSDRFSAERPKGSFSTLEIQRTEQGDSAMYLCASSWGTGTDQPQHFGDGTRLSIL.

This rearrangement joins TRBV5-1 to TRBJ1-5. The CDR3 totals 15 residues. Per the germline V gene, CDR1 is SGHRS and CDR2 is YFSETQ. This CDR3 is CASSLGLYSNQPQHF.

The chain recombines TRBV7-8 with TRBJ1-1; TCRdb indicates TRBD1, and absent DNA this call remains unverified. The CDR3 is 15 residues long. Germline CDR1 SGHVS, CDR2 FQNEAQ. The CDR3 protein is CASSLDARGYTEAFF.

This rearrangement joins TRBV18 to TRBJ1-2; with no DNA, the TCRdb D assignment of TRBD1 cannot be verified. CDR3 length: 13 residues. Germline CDR1 reads KGHSH; CDR2 reads LQKENI. The CDR3 loop is CASSSGQGDGYTF.

The CDR3 region is CASSSGTSGLWRVFF. V and J are TRBV11-1 and TRBJ2-1; the TCRdb call, TRBD2, lacks DNA for checking. Germline V CDR1 and CDR2: SGHAT, FQDESV (reference sequence). This CDR3 region has 15 residues.

This rearrangement joins TRBV5-4 to TRBJ2-1; as DNA is missing, the TRBD2 call by TCRdb cannot be tested. Germline V gene sequence: CDR1 SGHNT, CDR2 YYREEE (reference sequence). The CDR3 covers 16 residues. CDR3 region: CASSLNSGGGQAQQFF. The full variable domain, its missing parts supplied by reference TRBV5-4 and TRBJ2-1, is ETGVTQSPTHLIKTRGQQVTLRCSSQSGHNTVSWYQQALGQGPQFIFQYYREEENGRGNFPPRFSGLQFPNYSSELNVNALELDDSALYLCASSLNSGGGQAQQFFGPGTRLTVL.

The chain couples TRBV7-7 to TRBJ2-1; the D call from TCRdb, TRBD2, cannot be confirmed without DNA. Per germline, CDR1 SSHAT and CDR2 FNYEAQ (reference sequence). The CDR3 contains 15 residues. CDR3 region: CASSLTPSGGNEQFF.

This chain connects TRBV7-9 to TRBJ1-4; the D gene TCRdb calls, TRBD1, cannot be checked with no DNA. The germline V gene has CDR1 SEHNR and CDR2 FQNEAQ (reference sequence). CDR3 length equals 16 residues. CDR3 protein: CASSLGDRTSNEKLFF.

This chain joins TRBV5-1 and TRBJ1-6; TCRdb lists TRBD1, though no DNA is available to test this call. The CDR3 sequence is 14 residues long. Looked up from germline, CDR1 is SGHRS and CDR2 is YFSETQ. CDR3 amino acids: CASSAGQGGSPLHF.

The rearrangement joins TRBV20-1 to TRBJ2-1; there is no DNA to check the TCRdb D call of TRBD2. From germline, CDR1 is DFQATT and CDR2 SNEGSKA (reference sequence). This CDR3 spans 13 amino acids. CDR3 sequence: CSAWGLQVDEQFF.

This chain joins TRBV20-1 and TRBJ1-1; TCRdb's assignment of TRBD1 cannot be checked, as there is no DNA. This CDR3 region has 12 residues. Germline CDR1 and CDR2: DFQATT and SNEGSKA (reference sequence). CDR3 loop: CSALQGATEAFF.